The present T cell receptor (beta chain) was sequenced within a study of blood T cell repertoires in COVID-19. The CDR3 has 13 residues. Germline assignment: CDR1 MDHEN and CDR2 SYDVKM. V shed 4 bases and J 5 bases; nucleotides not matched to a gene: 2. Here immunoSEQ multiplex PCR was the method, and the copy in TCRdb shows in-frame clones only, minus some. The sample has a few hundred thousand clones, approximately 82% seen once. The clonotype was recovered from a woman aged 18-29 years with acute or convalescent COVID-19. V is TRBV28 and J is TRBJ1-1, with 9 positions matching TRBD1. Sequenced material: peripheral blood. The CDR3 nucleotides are TGTGCCAGCAGTTGGACAGGGGAAACTGAAGCTTTCTTT. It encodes CASSWTGETEAFF. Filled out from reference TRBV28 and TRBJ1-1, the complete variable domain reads DVKVTQSSRYLVKRTGEKVFLECVQDMDHENMFWYRQDPGLGLRLIYFSYDVKMKEKGDIPEGYSVSREKKERFSLILESASTNQTSMYLCASSWTGETEAFFGQGTRLTVV.